Below, one T cell receptor (beta chain) is given with its context. The data belong to a study of blood T cell repertoires in COVID-19. CDR3 length: 15 amino acids. From germline, CDR1 is SNHLY and CDR2 FYNNEI. Trimming left V 6 bases short and J 0 bases short, with 12 bases between. Profiling relied on immunoSEQ multiplex PCR, and the TCRdb table lists in-frame clones only, not all of them. In the table there are 75,000 to 90,000 clones, about 90% of which are singletons. The receptor was derived from a human donor in a cohort sampled during active COVID-19. Sequenced: peripheral blood. This sequence joins TRBV2 and TRBJ2-1; perhaps TRBD2 as D (6 bases). The chain's CDR3 is CASSWGVRSYNEQFF. The CDR3 DNA sequence: TGTGCCAGCAGCTGGGGGGTCCGCTCCTACAATGAGCAGTTCTTC. The variable domain in full, with the rest retrieved from reference TRBV2 and TRBJ2-1, is EPEVTQTPSHQVTQMGQEVILRCVPISNHLYFYWYRQILGQKVEFLVSFYNNEISEKSEIFDDQFSVERPDGSNFTLKIRSTKLEDSAMYFCASSWGVRSYNEQFFGPGTRLTVL.